These 24 T cell receptor beta chains came from one sample sequenced in a study of vaccination and CD4 T cells after COVID-19. Cultured CD4+ T cells had their DNA profiled by the Oncomine TCR Beta short-read assay. TCRdb re-called the PCR reads with MiXCR, one entry per CDR3 protein. Of 20,000 or so distinct CDR3 sequences listed, around a quarter are singletons. The treatment here: approximately nine-day PBMC culture with coronavirus spike peptide pools or control peptides (ViraFEST assay). Their antigens remain unidentified. The sequenced material came from cultured CD4+ T cells from blood. These receptors were obtained from a human donor with COVID-19.

The rearrangement joins TRBV20-1 to TRBJ2-7; TRBD2 agrees at 10 bases. Germline loops: CDR1 DFQATT, CDR2 SNEGSKA (reference sequence). The CDR3 totals 15 residues. Losses at the gene ends were 6 bases for V and 6 bases for J; bases not matched to a gene: 14. The CDR3 DNA follows: TGCAGTGCCCCCCCCCCAACTAGCGGGGTCGGCGAGCAGTACTTC. Translation: CSAPPPTSGVGEQYF.

This clonotype came up once. Its ends do not fully match the called genes, so a read error is possible. This chain joins TRBV20-1 and TRBJ1-1, with 9 bases lining up with TRBD1. CDR1 and CDR2 (germline): DFQATT, SNEGSKA (reference sequence). The CDR3 has 16 amino acids. CDR3 region: CSARDTGQGLWTETFF. CDR3 sequence (DNA): TGCAGTGCTAGAGATACGGGACAGGGATTATGGACTGAAACTTTCTTT.

This clonotype occurred a few times. The chain carries TRBV20-1 and TRBJ1-3, with D hard to call. The CDR3 sequence is 13 residues long. Germline V gene lookup returns CDR1 DFQATT and CDR2 SNEGSKA (reference sequence). V lost 6 bases and J lost 0, with 9 bases in between. The CDR3 spells CSARGLSGNTIYF. CDR3 DNA sequence: TGCAGTGCCCGCGGACTCTCTGGAAACACCATATATTTT.

This clonotype turned up a few times. V gene TRBV30 combines with J gene TRBJ1-5; D is ambiguous. V was pared by 3 bases and J by 6 bases, with 21 bases between. Germline assignment: CDR1 GTSNPN and CDR2 SVGIG (reference sequence). The CDR3 consists of 16 residues. The CDR3 coding sequence is TGTGCCTGGAGGTCCGGCGGTGGAGGGATAGGTCAGCCCCAGCATTTT. Translating it yields CAWRSGGGGIGQPQHF.

The rearrangement links TRBV5-1 to TRBJ2-7; D unclear. Deletions cut 3 bases from V and 3 bases from J, with 10 bases between. CDR1 is SGHRS and CDR2 is YFSETQ in the germline V gene. The CDR3 totals 13 residues. This chain's CDR3 is CASSSEVGYEQYF. In DNA, the CDR3 is TGCGCCAGCAGCTCCGAGGTGGGCTACGAGCAGTACTTC.

This clonotype was counted between two and nine times. The chain is built from TRBV28 and TRBJ1-6; D perhaps matches TRBD1 (5 bases). This CDR3 has 15 residues. Per the germline V gene, CDR1 is MDHEN and CDR2 is SYDVKM. V shed 11 bases and J shed 10 bases, with 24 bases lying between them. The CDR3 DNA sequence: TGTGCCGCACACACCCCAGGGCGCGCTATGTCACCCCTCCACTTT. This codes for CAAHTPGRAMSPLHF.

The chain employs TRBV5-1 and TRBJ2-2; 8 nucleotides line up with TRBD2. The V segment lost 4 bases and the J segment 4 bases; nucleotides outside the gene matches: 12. Germline V gene lookup returns CDR1 SGHRS and CDR2 YFSETQ. This CDR3 is built from 17 residues. Here the CDR3 DNA reads TGCGCCAGCAGCCCCTCTTCCGCCGGGGGGGCCACCGGGGAGCTGTTTTTT. This gives the protein CASSPSSAGGATGELFF.

This clonotype was counted a few times. Here the CDR3 reads CSARGTGDEKLFF. CDR3 in DNA: TGCAGTGCTAGAGGGACAGGGGATGAAAAACTGTTTTTT. The rearrangement links TRBV20-1 to TRBJ1-4, with 9 bases matching TRBD1. This CDR3 has 13 amino acids. The germline gives CDR1 DFQATT, CDR2 SNEGSKA (reference sequence). The V gene end was trimmed by 1 base and the J gene end by 6 bases; junction bases not matched to a gene: 0.

This clonotype was counted only a few times. The V gene is TRBV25-1, the J gene TRBJ1-2; D uncertain. V shed 10 bases and J shed 4 bases, with 10 bases lying between them. Germline lookup yields CDR1 MGHDK and CDR2 SYGVNS. The CDR3 sequence is 11 residues long. In nucleotides, the CDR3 is TGTGCCACCGGCTCTGGCTATGGCTACACCTTC. It specifies CATGSGYGYTF.

The chain links TRBV7-9 to TRBJ1-6; D gene ambiguous. In germline, CDR1 is SEHNR, CDR2 FQNEAQ (reference sequence). V was pared by 10 bases and J by 7 bases, with 23 bases between. This CDR3 contains 16 residues. The CDR3 region has the DNA TGTGCCACCTCTCCCCTAGGGCGGGAACGAAATTCACCCCTCCACTTT. This encodes CATSPLGRERNSPLHF.

The V gene is TRBV6-1, the J gene TRBJ2-3, with TRBD1 matching 7 bases. CDR3 length equals 13 residues. Germline V CDR1 and CDR2: MNHNS, SASEGT. Trimming removed 6 bases from V and 2 bases from J; junction bases left unmatched: 2. The CDR3 nucleotides read TGTGCCAGCAGGGGGACAGCCACAGATACGCAGTATTTT. The encoded protein is CASRGTATDTQYF.

This chain connects TRBV19 to TRBJ1-5, with 7 bases aligning to TRBD1. The CDR3 length is 17 residues. Germline-derived CDR1 and CDR2 are LNHDA and SQIVND (reference sequence). V shed 3 bases, J shed 0 bases, and the junction held 8 bases outside the gene matches. The DNA for the CDR3 is TGTGCCAGTAGTATTGGTTGGGACAGAGATAGCAATCAGCCCCAGCATTTT. This codes for CASSIGWDRDSNQPQHF.

This clonotype came up a few times. V usage is TRBV2 and J usage is TRBJ2-7; D tentatively fits TRBD1 or TRBD2 (5 bases each). The CDR3 extends over 14 amino acids. Germline CDR1 SNHLY, CDR2 FYNNEI. V shed 10 bases and J shed 9 bases, with 25 bases lying between them. The CDR3 DNA reads as TGTGCCAACCACCCTGGGACGGGCAGGCAAATGCAGTACTTC. It encodes CANHPGTGRQMQYF.

This clonotype turned up a few times. The chain is built from TRBV20-1 and TRBJ2-1; unclear D gene. CDR3 length equals 9 residues. V was pared by 5 bases and J by 7 bases, with 3 bases between. Germline CDR1 is DFQATT and CDR2 is SNEGSKA (reference sequence). The DNA for the CDR3 is TGCAGTGCTTCTAATGAGCAGTTCTTC. Encoded protein: CSASNEQFF.

This clonotype was counted between two and nine times. The chain carries TRBV7-2 and TRBJ2-5; 8 nucleotides line up with TRBD1. J gave up 4 bases and V 5 bases, and 12 bases lay outside the gene matches. There are 16 residues in the CDR3. The germline V gene has CDR1 SGHTA and CDR2 FQGNSA. DNA of the CDR3: TGTGCCAGCAGCCCTGGGGGCAGGGGGCAGTCAGAGACCCAGTACTTC. Its translation is CASSPGGRGQSETQYF. The full variable domain, in which reference TRBV7-2 and TRBJ2-5 provide the parts outside the CDR3, is GAGVSQSPSNKVTEKGKDVELRCDPISGHTALYWYRQSLGQGLEFLIYFQGNSAPDKSGLPSDRFSAERTGGSVSTLTIQRTQQEDSAVYLCASSPGGRGQSETQYFGPGTRLLVL.

This clonotype qualifies as medium-sized (0.01 to 0.1%). The chain uses TRBV7-2 and TRBJ2-7; D call uncertain. The CDR3 spans 15 residues. Germline V gene data show CDR1 as SGHTA and CDR2 as FQGNSA. The V gene lost 5 bases and the J gene lost 2 bases, with 16 bases spanning the gap. In DNA, the CDR3 is TGTGCCAGCAGCCTGCAACCGGGTCTTACCTACGAGCAGTACTTC. Its translation: CASSLQPGLTYEQYF.

The rearrangement joins TRBV6-8 to TRBJ2-1, with 7 bases aligning to TRBD1. CDR1 MNHGY and CDR2 SAAAGT come from the germline V gene. This CDR3 has 15 amino acids. Trimming removed 6 bases from V and 5 bases from J; junction bases left unmatched: 10. CDR3 protein: CASRSSGTDNNEQFF. As DNA, the CDR3 is TGTGCCAGCAGATCCTCGGGGACAGATAACAATGAGCAGTTCTTC.

This rearrangement joins TRBV15 to TRBJ1-1; D is uncertain. CDR3 length equals 15 residues. The V end lost 0 bases, the J end lost 0 bases, and 8 bases lay between the germline ends. Germline V gene lookup returns CDR1 LNHNV and CDR2 YYDKDF (reference sequence). CDR3: CATSREGTVNTEAFF. The DNA of the CDR3 is TGTGCCACCAGCAGAGAGGGCACAGTGAACACTGAAGCTTTCTTT.

This clonotype was counted between two and nine times. This sequence joins TRBV19 and TRBJ1-6, with D tentatively TRBD1 (5 bases). Germline loops: CDR1 LNHDA, CDR2 SQIVND (reference sequence). There are 15 residues in the CDR3. V gave up 0 bases and J gave up 13 bases, with 16 bases separating them. CDR3 amino acids: CASSIEGTDLGPLHF. CDR3 nucleotide sequence: TGTGCCAGTAGTATAGAAGGGACGGATCTTGGTCCCCTCCACTTT.

This chain uses TRBV19 with TRBJ2-3; TRBD2 aligns across 14 bases. The CDR3 runs to 20 residues. V lost 0 bases and J lost 7; bases outside the gene matches: 15. Germline values: CDR1 LNHDA, CDR2 SQIVND (reference sequence). The CDR3 coding sequence is TGTGCCAGTAGTATAGATTTGGGACTAGCGGGGGCCGTTATCCGGTATACGCAGTATTTT. Protein product: CASSIDLGLAGAVIRYTQYF.

CDR3 DNA: TGTGCCAGCAGCTTATCGGACACCGGGGAGCTGTTTTTT. Translation gives CASSLSDTGELFF. V gene TRBV7-8 combines with J gene TRBJ2-2; no clear D. Germline loops: CDR1 SGHVS, CDR2 FQNEAQ. CDR3 length: 13 amino acids. The V gene lost 2 bases and the J gene lost 3 bases, with 4 bases spanning the gap.

The chain has TRBV5-1 and TRBJ2-7; TRBD1 might be the D (7 bases). V dropped 0 bases and J dropped 1 base, with 11 bases sitting between them. The CDR3 loop spans 15 amino acids. CDR1 SGHRS and CDR2 YFSETQ come from the germline V gene. This CDR3 reads CASSLDQGGSYEQYF. In DNA, the CDR3 is TGCGCCAGCAGCTTGGACCAGGGGGGTTCCTACGAGCAGTACTTC.

This clonotype was found a few times. The chain links TRBV4-2 to TRBJ1-5; 9 bases fit TRBD1. The CDR3 consists of 16 residues. Trimming took 0 bases from V and 4 from J; bases not matched to a gene: 4. Per the germline V gene, CDR1 is LGHNA and CDR2 is YNFKEQ. DNA of the CDR3: TGTGCCAGCAGCCAAGAGACAGGGGGAGGGAATCAGCCCCAGCATTTT. Encoded protein: CASSQETGGGNQPQHF.

This clonotype was seen a few times. The V call is TRBV20-1, the J call TRBJ2-2; TRBD1 agrees at 8 bases. The V and J ends lost 4 bases and 6 bases, in that order; junction bases with no gene match: 13. Germline V gives CDR1 DFQATT, CDR2 SNEGSKA (reference sequence). The CDR3 sequence is 16 residues long. The CDR3 bases are TGCAGTGCTAAAACGGACAGGGCCTTGCTTTCCGGGGAGCTGTTTTTT. This codes for CSAKTDRALLSGELFF.